The clone carrying this T cell receptor beta chain was seen a handful of times. This sample was taken from a study of spatial heterogeneity in lung cancer. Every TCR cDNA molecule bore its own unique molecular identifier. TCRdb itself ran the 5' RACE reads through MiXCR, one entry per CDR3 protein. Counted here are some 29,000 distinct CDR3 sequences, about 8.1% occurring once; the ten biggest clones make up roughly 34%. V was clipped by 5 bases and J by 8 bases; unmatched bases: 9. CDR3 length: 14 amino acids. Germline CDR1 reads MDHEN; CDR2 reads SYDVKM. The time point: sample taken at primary tumor resection. Researchers sequenced whole RNA taken from tumor, nontumor lung or frozen PBMC without sorting. The donors were fewer than 80 patients with non-small cell lung cancer that was early-stage and untreated.

This specimen was PBMCs, taken at surgery. The receptor was isolated from a female donor with early-stage non-small cell lung cancer. This chain uses TRBV28 with TRBJ1-2, with 9 bases aligning to TRBD1. CDR3 loop: CASSPRTGGGGYTF. The DNA of the CDR3 is TGTGCCAGCAGTCCGCGAACAGGGGGCGGAGGCTACACCTTC.